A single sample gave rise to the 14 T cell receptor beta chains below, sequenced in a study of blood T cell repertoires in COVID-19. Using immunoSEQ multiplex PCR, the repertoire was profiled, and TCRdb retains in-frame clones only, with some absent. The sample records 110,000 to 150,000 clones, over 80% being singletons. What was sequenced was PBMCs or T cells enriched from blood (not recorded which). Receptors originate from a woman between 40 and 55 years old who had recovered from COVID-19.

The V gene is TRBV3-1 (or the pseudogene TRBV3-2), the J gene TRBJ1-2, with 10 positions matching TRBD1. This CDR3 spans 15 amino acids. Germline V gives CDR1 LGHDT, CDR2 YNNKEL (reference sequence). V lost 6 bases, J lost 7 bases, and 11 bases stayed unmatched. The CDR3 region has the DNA TGTGCCAGCAGTCTTCCCTCCGGGACAGGGGTTGGCTACACCTTC. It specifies CASSLPSGTGVGYTF.

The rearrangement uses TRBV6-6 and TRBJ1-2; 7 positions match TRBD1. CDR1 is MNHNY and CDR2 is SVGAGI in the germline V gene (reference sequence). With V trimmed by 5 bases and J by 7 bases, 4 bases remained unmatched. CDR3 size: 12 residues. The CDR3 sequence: CASSLDRVGYTF. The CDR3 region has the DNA TGTGCCAGCAGTCTCGACAGGGTTGGCTACACCTTC.

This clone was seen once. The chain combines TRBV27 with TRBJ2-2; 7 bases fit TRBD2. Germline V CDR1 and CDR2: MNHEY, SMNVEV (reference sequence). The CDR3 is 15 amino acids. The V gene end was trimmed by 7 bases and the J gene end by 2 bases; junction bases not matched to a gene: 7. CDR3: CASTLGTTNTGELFF. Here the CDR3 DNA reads TGTGCCAGCACCCTCGGGACTACAAACACCGGGGAGCTGTTTTTT.

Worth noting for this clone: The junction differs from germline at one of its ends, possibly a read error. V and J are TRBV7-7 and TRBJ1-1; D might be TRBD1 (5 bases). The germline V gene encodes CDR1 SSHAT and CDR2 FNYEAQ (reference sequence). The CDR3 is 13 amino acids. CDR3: CASSSGMNTEAFF. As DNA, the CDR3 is TGTGCTAGCAGCTCAGGGATGAACACTGAAGCTTTCTTT. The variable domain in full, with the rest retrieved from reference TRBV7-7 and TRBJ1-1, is GAGVSQSPRYKVTKRGQDVTLRCDPISSHATLYWYQQALGQGPEFLTYFNYEAQPDKSGLPSDRFSAERPEGSISTLTIQRTEQRDSAMYRCASSSGMNTEAFFGQGTRLTVV.

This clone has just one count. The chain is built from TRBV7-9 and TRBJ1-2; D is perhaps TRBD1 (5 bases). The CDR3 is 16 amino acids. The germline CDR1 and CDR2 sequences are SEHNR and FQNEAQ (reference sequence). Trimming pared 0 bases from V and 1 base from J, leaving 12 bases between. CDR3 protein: CASSLAGIDSNYGYTF. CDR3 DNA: TGTGCCAGCAGCTTAGCTGGTATTGACAGTAACTATGGCTACACCTTC.

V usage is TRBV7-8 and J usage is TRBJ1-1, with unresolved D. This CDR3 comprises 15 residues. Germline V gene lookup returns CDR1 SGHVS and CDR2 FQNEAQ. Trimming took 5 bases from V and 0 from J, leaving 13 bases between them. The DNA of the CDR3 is TGTGCCAGCAGCCCCAGTGGAGGGATGAACACTGAAGCTTTCTTT. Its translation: CASSPSGGMNTEAFF.

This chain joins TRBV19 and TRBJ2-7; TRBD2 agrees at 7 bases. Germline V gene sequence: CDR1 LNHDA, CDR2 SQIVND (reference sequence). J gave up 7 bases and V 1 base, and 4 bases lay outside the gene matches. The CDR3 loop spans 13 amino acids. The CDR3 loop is CASSIAPGGEQYF. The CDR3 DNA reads TGTGCCAGTAGTATAGCCCCCGGGGGGGAGCAGTACTTC. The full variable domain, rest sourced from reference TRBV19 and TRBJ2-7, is DGGITQSPKYLFRKEGQNVTLSCEQNLNHDAMYWYRQDPGQGLRLIYYSQIVNDFQKGDIAEGYSVSREKKESFPLTVTSAQKNPTAFYLCASSIAPGGEQYFGPGTRLTVT.

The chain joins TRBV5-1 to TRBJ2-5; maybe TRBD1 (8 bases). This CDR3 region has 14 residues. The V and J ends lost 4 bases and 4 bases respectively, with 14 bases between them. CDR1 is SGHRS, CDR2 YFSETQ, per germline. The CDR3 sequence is CASSRTGRGETQYF. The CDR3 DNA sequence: TGCGCCAGCAGCCGGACAGGGAGGGGAGAGACCCAGTACTTC.

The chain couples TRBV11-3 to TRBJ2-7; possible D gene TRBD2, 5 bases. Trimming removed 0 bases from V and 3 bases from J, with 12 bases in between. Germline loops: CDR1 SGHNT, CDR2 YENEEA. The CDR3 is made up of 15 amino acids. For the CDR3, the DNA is TGTGCCAGCAGCTTAGACGGCTCGGGGTACTACGAGCAGTACTTC. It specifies CASSLDGSGYYEQYF.

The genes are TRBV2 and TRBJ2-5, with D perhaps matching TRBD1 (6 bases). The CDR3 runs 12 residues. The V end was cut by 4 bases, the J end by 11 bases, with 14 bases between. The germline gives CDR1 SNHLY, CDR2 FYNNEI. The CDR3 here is CASSGGPQGQYF. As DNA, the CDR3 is TGTGCCAGCAGTGGGGGTCCTCAGGGGCAGTACTTC. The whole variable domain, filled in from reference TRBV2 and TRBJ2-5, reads EPEVTQTPSHQVTQMGQEVILRCVPISNHLYFYWYRQILGQKVEFLVSFYNNEISEKSEIFDDQFSVERPDGSNFTLKIRSTKLEDSAMYFCASSGGPQGQYFGPGTRLLVL.

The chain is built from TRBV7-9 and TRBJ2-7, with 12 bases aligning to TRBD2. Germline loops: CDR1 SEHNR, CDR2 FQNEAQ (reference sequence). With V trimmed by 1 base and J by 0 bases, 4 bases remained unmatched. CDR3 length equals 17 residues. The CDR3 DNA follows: TGTGCCAGCAGCTTAGTCCTGACTAGCGGGAGCTCCTACGAGCAGTACTTC. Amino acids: CASSLVLTSGSSYEQYF.

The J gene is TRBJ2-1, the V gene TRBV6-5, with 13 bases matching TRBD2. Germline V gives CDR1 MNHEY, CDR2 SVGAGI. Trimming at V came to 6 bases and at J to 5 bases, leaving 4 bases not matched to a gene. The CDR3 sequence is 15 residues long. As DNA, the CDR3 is TGTGCCAGCAGCCCGGGACTAGCGGGGCACAATGAGCAGTTCTTC. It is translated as CASSPGLAGHNEQFF.

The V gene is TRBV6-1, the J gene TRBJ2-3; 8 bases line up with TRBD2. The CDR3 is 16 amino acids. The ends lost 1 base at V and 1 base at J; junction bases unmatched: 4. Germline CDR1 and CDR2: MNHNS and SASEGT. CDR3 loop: CASSEGRGAGTDTQYF. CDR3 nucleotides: TGTGCCAGCAGTGAAGGGCGGGGGGCCGGCACAGATACGCAGTATTTT.

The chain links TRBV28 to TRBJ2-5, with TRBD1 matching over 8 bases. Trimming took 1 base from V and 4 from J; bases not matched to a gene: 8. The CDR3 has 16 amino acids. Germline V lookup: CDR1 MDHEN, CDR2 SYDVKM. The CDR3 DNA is TGTGCCAGCAGTTTATCCCGGACAGGGAAATTAGAGACCCAGTACTTC. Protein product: CASSLSRTGKLETQYF.